Following are 8 T cell receptor beta chains from one sample sequenced in a study of immune heterogeneity within non-small cell lung tumors. Template input, which was bulk tumor genomic DNA, totaled 450 to 600 ng per sample. Several spatially distant biopsies were obtained per primary tumor intraoperatively. Patients went through curative surgery, and their non-small cell lung cancer was untreated and newly diagnosed. TCR beta CDR3 regions came from multiplex PCR with 32 forward V and 13 reverse J primers. TCRdb reprocessed the multiplex PCR reads with MiXCR, giving one entry per CDR3 protein. The sample lists over 8,500 distinct CDR3 sequences, 25% to 30% occurring once. Specimen: lung tumor tissue. These receptors were taken from a man over 45 with non-small cell lung cancer.

By its share, this clonotype is medium-sized. V gene TRBV7-8 combines with J gene TRBJ1-5, with a possible D match to TRBD1 (6 bases). The CDR3 spans 17 residues. Germline V gives CDR1 SGHVS, CDR2 FQNEAQ. V lost 0 bases and J 1 base, leaving 13 bases between the germline ends. The CDR3 here is CASSLAVNRESNQPQHF. DNA for the CDR3: TGTGCCAGCAGCTTAGCGGTAAACAGGGAGAGCAATCAGCCCCAGCATTTT. The complete variable domain, with remaining parts taken from reference TRBV7-8 and TRBJ1-5, reads GAGVSQSPRYKVAKRGQDVALRCDPISGHVSLFWYQQALGQGPEFLTYFQNEAQLDKSGLPSDRFFAERPEGSVSTLKIQRTQQEDSAVYLCASSLAVNRESNQPQHFGDGTRLSIL.

Many counts were recorded for this clonotype. The chain combines TRBV7-6 with TRBJ2-5; possibly TRBD1 or TRBD2 for D (5 bases each). The CDR3 length is 15 residues. V lost 3 bases, J lost 4 bases, and 15 bases lay in between. CDR1 SGHVS and CDR2 FNYEAQ come from the germline V gene. This chain's CDR3 is CASSLGPRAAETQYF. The CDR3 DNA is TGTGCCAGCAGCTTGGGGCCGCGGGCGGCAGAGACCCAGTACTTC.

Concerning this clonotype: The germline gene is not matched at one end of the junction; a read error may be the cause. J is TRBJ1-1 and V is TRBV28; TRBD1 is a possible D gene (6 bases). The CDR3 sequence is 16 residues long. Germline values: CDR1 MDHEN, CDR2 SYDVKM. This chain's CDR3 is CASTILGAGLITEDFF. CDR3 in DNA: TGTGCCAGCACGATTCTGGGGGCAGGGCTCATCACTGAAGATTTCTTT.

In its sample, this clonotype is medium-sized (0.01 to 0.1%). The rearrangement joins TRBV28 to TRBJ2-1; 12 nucleotides align to TRBD1. In germline, CDR1 is MDHEN, CDR2 SYDVKM. Trimming at V came to 6 bases and at J to 4 bases, leaving 4 bases not matched to a gene. This CDR3 is built from 15 residues. This CDR3 reads CASREGQGAYNEQFF. The CDR3 bases are TGTGCCAGCAGGGAGGGACAGGGGGCTTACAATGAGCAGTTCTTC.

Concerning this clonotype: The junction departs from the called germline gene at one end, perhaps through a read error. The V call is TRBV30, the J call TRBJ1-1; D unresolved. Per germline, CDR1 GTSNPN and CDR2 SVGIG (reference sequence). The CDR3 length is 11 residues. CDR3 coding DNA: TGTACCTGGATATGGCGTACTGAAGCTTTCTTT. This gives the protein CTWIWRTEAFF.

This clonotype was observed a few times. The V call is TRBV18, the J call TRBJ2-3; D not certain. The CDR3 contains 15 residues. The germline V gene encodes CDR1 KGHSH and CDR2 LQKENI. Trimming shortened V by 2 bases and J by 0 bases, and 9 bases separated the two germline ends. The CDR3 spells CASSPGQTSTDTQYF. The CDR3 DNA sequence: TGTGCCAGCTCACCAGGGCAAACCAGCACAGATACGCAGTATTTT.

With regard to this clonotype: Being one base from a much bigger clone, this may be a read error. The V gene is TRBV28, the J gene TRBJ1-1; D ambiguous. CDR3 length equals 14 residues. Trimming pared 6 bases from V and 4 bases from J, leaving 15 bases between. Per the germline V gene, CDR1 is MDHEN and CDR2 is SYDVKM. The chain's CDR3 is CASSAQLEGTEAFF. The CDR3, as DNA: TGTGCCAGCAGCGCCCAACTAGAAGGCACTGAAGCTTTCTTT. Full variable domain (rest looked up from reference TRBV28 and TRBJ1-1): DVKVTQSSRYLVKRTGEKVFLECVQDMDHENMFWYRQDPGLGLRLIYFSYDVKMKEKGDIPEGYSVSREKKERFSLILESASTNQTSMYLCASSAQLEGTEAFFGQGTRLTVV.

In this sample, this clonotype turned up many times. V usage is TRBV19 and J usage is TRBJ1-1, with 7 bases that match TRBD1. This CDR3 contains 17 residues. The V gene's germline CDR1 is LNHDA and CDR2 SQIVND (reference sequence). V dropped 4 bases and J dropped 1; count of bases not matched to a gene: 12. CDR3 bases: TGTGCCAGTAGTAAAATTGACAGGGCCGGGGCGAACACTGAAGCTTTCTTT. It is translated as CASSKIDRAGANTEAFF.